The text below deals with one TCR beta chain. The sample belongs to a study of blood T cell repertoires in COVID-19. Study in general: Nucleic acid was either cDNA or gDNA, and it came from T cells, B-cell-depleted T cells, or PBMCs.

The data were produced by immunoSEQ multiplex PCR, yet TCRdb's version contains in-frame clones alone and is incomplete. The sample records over 150,000 clones, roughly 84% being singletons. Sequencing was done on a sample of peripheral blood. This TCR was sampled from a man over 45 with active or convalescent COVID-19.

CDR3 loop: CASRADRMKLFF. CDR3 nucleotides: TGTGCCAGCAGAGCCGACAGGATGAAACTGTTTTTT. This sequence joins TRBV6-5 and TRBJ1-4, with a tentative D call TRBD1 (6 bases). The germline CDR1 and CDR2 sequences are MNHEY and SVGAGI. The V end lost 6 bases, the J end lost 11 bases, and 13 bases lay between the germline ends. The CDR3 loop spans 12 amino acids.